This T cell receptor beta chain is from a study of blood T cells in healthy people across ages. This CDR3 is 16 amino acids long. V shed 0 bases and J 8 bases; nucleotides not matched to a gene: 8. The germline CDR1 and CDR2 sequences are SGDLS and YYNGEE. The donors, healthy Caucasians from Russia, were aged roughly 6 to 90. Using a J-beta primer mix together with a sample-barcoded 5' primer, a second PCR was run for about 7 to 12 cycles. From the 5' RACE reads, TCRdb called clonotypes with MiXCR, one entry per CDR3 protein. This repertoire shows 1,500,000 or so distinct CDR3 sequences, roughly 43% found once; its top ten account for about 3.8%.

Sequencing used blood. The receptor was derived from a young woman in good health. The chain couples TRBV9 to TRBJ2-1; 10 bases map to TRBD2. CDR3 in DNA: TGTGCCAGCAGCGTAGAGAGTCTAGCGGGGGTGGATGAGCAGTTCTTC. This codes for CASSVESLAGVDEQFF.